This T cell receptor (beta chain) was profiled in a study of PD-1 blockade in classical Hodgkin lymphoma. General study points: By C4D1, diversity of CD4+ TCRs had risen significantly, whereas that of CD8+ TCRs had not.

This CDR3 region has 11 residues. In germline, CDR1 is WNHNN, CDR2 SYGVQD (reference sequence). Trimming took off 3 bases at V and 5 bases at J, with 1 base between the two ends. Time point described: cycle 4 day 1 (C4D1), after less than 7 weeks of nivolumab. Relapses following autologous stem cell transplantation were seen in all patients, with brentuximab vedotin exposure varying. A remark on this clone: Its specificity is unknown.

The assay was immunoSEQ multiplex PCR, and TCRdb's table has in-frame clones only and misses some. The sample carries 50,000 or so clones, 90% recorded once. This sample comprised peripheral blood mononuclear cells (PBMCs), obtained before the fourth cycle of nivolumab. The chain joins TRBV10-1 to TRBJ2-2; D ambiguous. The source of this sequence is a human donor with classical Hodgkin lymphoma. The CDR3 is CASSETGELFF. The DNA of the CDR3 is TGCGCCAGCAGTGAAACCGGGGAGCTGTTTTTT.